This entry lists 17 T cell receptor beta chains sequenced from one sample in a study of blood T cell repertoires in COVID-19. Here immunoSEQ multiplex PCR was the method, and the copy in TCRdb shows in-frame clones only, minus some. The table records about 310,000 clones, around 90% of them present only once. Sequenced sample: peripheral blood. Source of these receptors: a man aged 18 to 30 with active or convalescent COVID-19.

The chain employs TRBV7-8 and TRBJ1-1; 7 bases are a match to TRBD1. Germline loops: CDR1 SGHVS, CDR2 FQNEAQ. Unmatched junction bases numbered 10, after V lost 1 base and J lost 5 bases. This CDR3 region has 16 residues. The CDR3 spells CASSLVSAGGGTEAFF. CDR3 nucleotide sequence: TGTGCCAGCAGCTTAGTGTCAGCAGGGGGTGGGACTGAAGCTTTCTTT.

The chain has TRBV28 and TRBJ1-2; no reliable D call. The CDR3 loop spans 12 amino acids. Trimming took off 5 bases at V and 8 bases at J, with 12 bases between the two ends. Germline CDR1 and CDR2: MDHEN and SYDVKM. CDR3 DNA sequence: TGTGCCAGCAGTCCCCCCCCCTTAGGCTACACCTTC. Translation: CASSPPPLGYTF.

This sequence joins TRBV9 and TRBJ2-3, with TRBD2 as a possible D gene (6 bases). Per the germline V gene, CDR1 is SGDLS and CDR2 is YYNGEE. V shed 0 bases and J shed 6 bases, with 11 bases lying between them. This CDR3 spans 14 amino acids. The CDR3 nucleotides read TGTGCCAGCAGCGTAGCTCTCGGGAGTGATACGCAGTATTTT. Protein: CASSVALGSDTQYF.

The chain joins TRBV29-1 to TRBJ2-1, with 7 positions matching TRBD1. V dropped 7 bases and J dropped 7; count of bases not matched to a gene: 4. CDR3 size: 11 residues. Germline lookup yields CDR1 SQVTM and CDR2 ANQGSEA. In DNA, the CDR3 is TGCAGCGGTGACAGGGTAAATGAGCAGTTCTTC. Translation: CSGDRVNEQFF.

The chain couples TRBV19 to TRBJ2-2; TRBD1 agrees at 10 bases. There are 20 residues in the CDR3. Germline assignment: CDR1 LNHDA and CDR2 SQIVND (reference sequence). Losses at the gene ends were 0 bases for V and 5 bases for J; bases not matched to a gene: 15. The CDR3 protein is CASSIEVVETGGAWTGELFF. In DNA, the CDR3 is TGTGCCAGTAGTATAGAGGTTGTGGAGACAGGGGGCGCGTGGACCGGGGAGCTGTTTTTT.

The chain carries TRBV4-1 and TRBJ2-7; 9 positions agree with TRBD1. J lost 3 bases, V lost 2 bases, and 5 bases had no gene match. CDR1 and CDR2 (germline): MGHRA, YSYEKL. This CDR3 contains 15 residues. The DNA of the CDR3 is TGCGCCAGCAGCCAAAAACTGACAGGGGGCTACGAGCAGTACTTC. Its protein product is CASSQKLTGGYEQYF.

The V gene is TRBV23-1, the J gene TRBJ2-7; the match to TRBD2 covers 9 bases. TRBV23-1 is an ORF, with its function uncertain. The J segment lost 0 bases and the V segment lost 2 bases, leaving 5 bases of the junction unmatched. The CDR3 runs to 16 residues. The CDR3 region has the DNA TGCGCCAGCAGTCAAAGTAGCGGGGGAAGCTCCTACGAGCAGTACTTC. This sequence encodes CASSQSSGGSSYEQYF.

The J gene is TRBJ2-1, the V gene TRBV19, with 11 bases identical to TRBD2. Germline V CDR1 and CDR2: LNHDA, SQIVND (reference sequence). V shed 4 bases and J 8 bases; nucleotides not matched to a gene: 13. The CDR3 runs to 17 residues. The CDR3 reads CASSTLSIAGGPYEQFF. CDR3 coding DNA: TGTGCCAGTAGTACCCTATCCATAGCGGGGGGGCCTTATGAGCAGTTCTTC.

This chain joins TRBV9 and TRBJ1-6; 9 bases line up with TRBD1. V lost 2 bases to trimming and J lost 10 bases; unmatched junction nucleotides: 7. This CDR3 has 15 amino acids. Per germline, CDR1 SGDLS and CDR2 YYNGEE. The CDR3 is CASSVDRGEGSPLHF. Here the CDR3 DNA reads TGTGCCAGCAGCGTCGACAGGGGGGAAGGCTCACCCCTCCACTTT.

There are a few counts of this clone. V usage is TRBV7-2 and J usage is TRBJ1-2; the match to TRBD1 covers 7 bases. The CDR3 extends over 14 amino acids. Trimming at V came to 5 bases and at J to 5 bases, leaving 8 bases not matched to a gene. CDR1 SGHTA and CDR2 FQGNSA come from the germline V gene. DNA for the CDR3: TGTGCCAGCAGCGAACAGACAGGGCCGTATGGCTACACCTTC. Translated: CASSEQTGPYGYTF. Filled out from reference TRBV7-2 and TRBJ1-2, the complete variable domain reads GAGVSQSPSNKVTEKGKDVELRCDPISGHTALYWYRQSLGQGLEFLIYFQGNSAPDKSGLPSDRFSAERTGGSVSTLTIQRTQQEDSAVYLCASSEQTGPYGYTFGSGTRLTVV.

This clone appeared once. V gene TRBV5-1 combines with J gene TRBJ2-5; possibly TRBD1 for D (6 bases). Germline CDR1 and CDR2: SGHRS and YFSETQ. V lost 5 bases and J 4 bases, leaving 12 bases between the germline ends. The CDR3 has 13 amino acids. The CDR3 reads CASRAGDGETQYF. The CDR3 region has the DNA TGCGCCAGCAGGGCAGGGGATGGAGAGACCCAGTACTTC.

This clone showed up just once. This rearrangement joins TRBV7-9 to TRBJ2-5, with 7 bases identical to TRBD1. CDR1 SEHNR and CDR2 FQNEAQ come from the germline V gene (reference sequence). The length of the CDR3 is 15 residues. The J segment lost 0 bases and the V segment lost 1 base, leaving 2 bases of the junction unmatched. CDR3 region: CASSLGDRNQETQYF. As DNA, the CDR3 is TGTGCCAGCAGCTTAGGGGACAGAAACCAAGAGACCCAGTACTTC.

This rearrangement joins TRBV7-8 to TRBJ2-3; 10 bases line up with TRBD2. Trimming took 0 bases from V and 5 from J; bases not matched to a gene: 5. Germline V gene data show CDR1 as SGHVS and CDR2 as FQNEAQ. This CDR3 region has 16 residues. CDR3: CASSLASGRGKDTQYF. CDR3 DNA sequence: TGTGCCAGCAGCTTAGCAAGCGGGAGGGGGAAAGATACGCAGTATTTT.

V gene TRBV4-3 combines with J gene TRBJ2-1, with unresolved D. Germline lookup yields CDR1 LGHNA and CDR2 YSLEER. Trimming stripped 1 base from V and 2 bases from J, with 6 bases between. CDR3 length: 14 amino acids. The CDR3 coding sequence is TGCGCCAGCAGCCAAGCGGTCACCTACAATGAGCAGTTCTTC. It is translated as CASSQAVTYNEQFF.

The chain employs TRBV5-4 and TRBJ1-4; TRBD1 matches 7 bases. CDR3 length: 16 residues. Germline V gene data show CDR1 as SGHNT and CDR2 as YYREEE (reference sequence). The trim removed 2 bases at V and 4 bases at J, leaving 8 bases unmatched. CDR3 in DNA: TGTGCCAGCAGCTTACAAACAGGGGCGGATAATGAAAAACTGTTTTTT. It is translated as CASSLQTGADNEKLFF.

The CDR3: CASSLAGRGNTGELFF. For the CDR3, the DNA is TGTGCCAGCAGCCTAGCCGGACGGGGAAACACCGGGGAGCTGTTTTTT. The V gene is TRBV3-1 (or the pseudogene TRBV3-2), the J gene TRBJ2-2, with D perhaps TRBD2 (5 bases). Per germline, CDR1 LGHDT and CDR2 YNNKEL (reference sequence). This CDR3 has 16 residues. Trimming removed 4 bases at V and 2 bases at J, with 14 bases between.

This clone has a single count. The rearrangement links TRBV7-9 to TRBJ2-1; 7 bases match TRBD1. V lost 5 bases and J lost 5; bases outside the gene matches: 3. The germline V gene has CDR1 SEHNR and CDR2 FQNEAQ (reference sequence). The CDR3 is 13 residues long. CDR3 sequence: CASSRGQNNEQFF. CDR3 in DNA: TGTGCCAGCAGCCGGGGACAGAACAATGAGCAGTTCTTC.